The source of this TCR beta chain is a study of shared clonotypes between healthy human individuals. Regarding this clone: As yet, its antigen is unknown.

The V and J ends lost 6 bases and 0 bases respectively, with 6 bases between them. CDR1 and CDR2 (germline): MNHEY, SVGAGI. The length of the CDR3 is 13 residues. Study results and limitations: Relative to clonotypes present in all four donors, those not shared had lower generation probabilities.

At a deep level, the assay was run. Per the original methods: Filtering differed, since immunoSEQ gave only junction sequences and no quality scores. Only in-frame clones appear in the TCRdb table, and some are missing; sequencing was by immunoSEQ multiplex PCR. D and trimming were read from the DNA, whereas the V and J calls and clone size are those reported in that table. The sample contains about 2.3 million clones, approximately 95% of which appear only once. Healthy HIV-negative adults with no recent acute infections or vaccinations were recruited as donors. The rearrangement links TRBV6-5 to TRBJ1-5, with D perhaps matching TRBD1 (5 bases). The sequenced sample consisted of naive CD4+ T cells from PBMCs. Subset in this sample: CD45RA+ positively selected. This TCR came from a man aged 18-30 years in good health. Some clones in this sample may be carry-over from other donors' samples. CDR3 DNA: TGTGCCAGCAGAACAGGTAGCAATCAGCCCCAGCATTTT. This encodes CASRTGSNQPQHF.